The clone carrying this TCR beta chain was found once. This specimen belongs to a study of blood T cell repertoires in COVID-19. The wider study: COVID-19 samples from acute and convalescent phases originated in the United States, Italy and Spain.

Recovered status in Cohort 3 required two negative PCRs, clearance, or symptom resolution. This CDR3 spans 16 amino acids. Losses at the gene ends were 5 bases for V and 2 bases for J; bases not matched to a gene: 4. The germline V gene has CDR1 MRHNA and CDR2 SNTAGT. Data came from immunoSEQ multiplex PCR; TCRdb stores just in-frame clones and leaves some out. The sample includes about 220,000 clones, about nine tenths of them seen just once. This clonotype was obtained from a young woman who had recovered from COVID-19. The chain employs TRBV6-4 and TRBJ2-3; 13 positions agree with TRBD2. The sequenced sample consisted of PBMCs or T cells enriched from blood (not recorded which). The CDR3 DNA reads TGTGCCAGCAGTCCAACTAGCGGGGGGGTCACAGATACGCAGTATTTT. This encodes CASSPTSGGVTDTQYF.